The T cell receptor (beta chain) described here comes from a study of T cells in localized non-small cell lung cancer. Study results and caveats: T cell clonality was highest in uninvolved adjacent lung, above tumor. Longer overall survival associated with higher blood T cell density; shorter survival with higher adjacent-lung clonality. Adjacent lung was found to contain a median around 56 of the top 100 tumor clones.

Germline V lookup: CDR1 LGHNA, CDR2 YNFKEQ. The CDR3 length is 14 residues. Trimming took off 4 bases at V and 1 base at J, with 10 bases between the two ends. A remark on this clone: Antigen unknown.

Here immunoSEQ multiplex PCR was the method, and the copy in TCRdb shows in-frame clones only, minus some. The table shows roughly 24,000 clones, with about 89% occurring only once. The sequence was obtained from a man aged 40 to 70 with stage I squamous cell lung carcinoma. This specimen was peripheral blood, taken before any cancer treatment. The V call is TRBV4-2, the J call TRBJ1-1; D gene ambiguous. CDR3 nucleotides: TGTGCCAGCAGCCCCCGGGAGGGGAACACTGAAGCTTTCTTT. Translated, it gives CASSPREGNTEAFF.